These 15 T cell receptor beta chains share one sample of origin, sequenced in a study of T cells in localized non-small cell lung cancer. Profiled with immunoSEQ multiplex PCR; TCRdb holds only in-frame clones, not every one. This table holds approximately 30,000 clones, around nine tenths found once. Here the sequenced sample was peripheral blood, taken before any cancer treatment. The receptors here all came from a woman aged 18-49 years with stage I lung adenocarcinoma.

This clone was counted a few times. The CDR3: CASSPAGGVDTQYF. The CDR3 coding sequence is TGTGCCAGCAGCCCAGCGGGAGGGGTGGATACGCAGTATTTT. The chain uses TRBV7-2 and TRBJ2-3; 10 nucleotides agree with TRBD2. CDR1 SGHTA and CDR2 FQGNSA come from the germline V gene. This CDR3 contains 14 residues. With 5 bases clipped from V and 6 bases from J, the junction kept 5 bases outside the gene matches.

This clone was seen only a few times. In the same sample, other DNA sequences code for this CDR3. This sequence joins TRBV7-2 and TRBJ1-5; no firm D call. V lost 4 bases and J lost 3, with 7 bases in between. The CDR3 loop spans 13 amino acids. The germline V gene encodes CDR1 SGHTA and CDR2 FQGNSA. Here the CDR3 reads CASSSGPNQPQHF. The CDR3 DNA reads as TGTGCCAGCAGCTCCGGGCCCAATCAGCCCCAGCATTTT. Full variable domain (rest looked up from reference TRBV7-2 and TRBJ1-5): GAGVSQSPSNKVTEKGKDVELRCDPISGHTALYWYRQSLGQGLEFLIYFQGNSAPDKSGLPSDRFSAERTGGSVSTLTIQRTQQEDSAVYLCASSSGPNQPQHFGDGTRLSIL.

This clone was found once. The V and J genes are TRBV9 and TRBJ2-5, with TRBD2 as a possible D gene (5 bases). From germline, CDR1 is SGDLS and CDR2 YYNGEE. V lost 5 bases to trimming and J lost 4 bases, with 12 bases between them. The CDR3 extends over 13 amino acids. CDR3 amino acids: CASSFSGLETQYF. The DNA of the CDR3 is TGTGCCAGCAGTTTTTCGGGATTAGAGACCCAGTACTTC. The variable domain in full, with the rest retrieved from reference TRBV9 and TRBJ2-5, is DSGVTQTPKHLITATGQRVTLRCSPRSGDLSVYWYQQSLDQGLQFLIQYYNGEERAKGNILERFSAQQFPDLHSELNLSSLELGDSALYFCASSFSGLETQYFGPGTRLLVL.

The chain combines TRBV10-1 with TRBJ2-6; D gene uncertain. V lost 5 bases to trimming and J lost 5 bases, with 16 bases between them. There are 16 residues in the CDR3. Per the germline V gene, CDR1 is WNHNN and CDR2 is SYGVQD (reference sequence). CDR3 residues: CASSPKLQSRANVLTF. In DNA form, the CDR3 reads TGCGCCAGCAGTCCGAAATTACAAAGTCGGGCCAACGTCCTGACTTTC.

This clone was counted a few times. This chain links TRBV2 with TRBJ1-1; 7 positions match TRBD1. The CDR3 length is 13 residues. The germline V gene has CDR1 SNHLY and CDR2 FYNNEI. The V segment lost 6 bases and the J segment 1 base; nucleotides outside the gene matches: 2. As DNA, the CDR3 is TGTGCCAGCAGGGGGGACAGGAACACTGAAGCTTTCTTT. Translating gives CASRGDRNTEAFF.

CDR3 nucleotides: TGTGCCAGCTCACTAGGAATCCGGGATGGAAAACTGTTTTTT. Protein sequence: CASSLGIRDGKLFF. The chain employs TRBV18 and TRBJ1-4; D is unclear. This CDR3 has 14 amino acids. CDR1 is KGHSH and CDR2 is LQKENI in the germline V gene. The V end was cut by 4 bases, the J end by 10 bases, with 16 bases between.

CDR3 nucleotides: TGTGCCAGCAGTTACGGGGGAAAGAGCTCTGGAAACACCATATATTTT. Translated, it gives CASSYGGKSSGNTIYF. The rearrangement joins TRBV6-5 to TRBJ1-3; tentative D call: TRBD1 (5 bases). Germline CDR1 is MNHEY and CDR2 is SVGAGI. This CDR3 is built from 16 residues. Trimming pared 2 bases from V and 0 bases from J, leaving 11 bases between.

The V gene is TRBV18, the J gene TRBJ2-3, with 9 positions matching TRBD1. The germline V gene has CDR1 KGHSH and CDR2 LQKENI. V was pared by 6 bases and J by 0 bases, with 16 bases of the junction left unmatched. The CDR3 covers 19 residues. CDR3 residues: CASSPPGQGGIFSTDTQYF. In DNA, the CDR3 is TGTGCCAGCTCCCCCCCGGGACAGGGTGGAATTTTTAGCACAGATACGCAGTATTTT.

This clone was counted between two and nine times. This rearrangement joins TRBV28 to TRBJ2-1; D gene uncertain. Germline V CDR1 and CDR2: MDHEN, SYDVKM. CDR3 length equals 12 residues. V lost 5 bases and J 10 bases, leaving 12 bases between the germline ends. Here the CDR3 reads CASSPRPGEQFF. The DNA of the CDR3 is TGTGCCAGCAGTCCTCGTCCTGGGGAGCAGTTCTTC.

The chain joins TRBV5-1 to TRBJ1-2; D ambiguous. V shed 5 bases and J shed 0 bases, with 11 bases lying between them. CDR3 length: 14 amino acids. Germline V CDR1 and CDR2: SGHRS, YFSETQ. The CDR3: CASRGSPTNYGYTF. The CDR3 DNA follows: TGCGCCAGCAGAGGCAGCCCAACTAACTATGGCTACACCTTC.

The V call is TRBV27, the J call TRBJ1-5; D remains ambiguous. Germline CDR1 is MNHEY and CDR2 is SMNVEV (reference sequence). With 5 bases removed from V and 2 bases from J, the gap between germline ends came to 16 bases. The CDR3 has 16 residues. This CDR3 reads CASSLYRPGGNQPQHF. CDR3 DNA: TGTGCCAGCAGTCTCTACCGACCTGGGGGCAATCAGCCCCAGCATTTT.

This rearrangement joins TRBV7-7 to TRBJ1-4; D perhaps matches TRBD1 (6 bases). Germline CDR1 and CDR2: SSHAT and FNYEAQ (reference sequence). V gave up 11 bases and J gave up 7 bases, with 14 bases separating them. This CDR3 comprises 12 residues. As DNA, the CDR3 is TGTGCCGTGCAGAGGGGGGGTGAAAAACTGTTTTTT. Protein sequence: CAVQRGGEKLFF. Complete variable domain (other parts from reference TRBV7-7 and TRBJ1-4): GAGVSQSPRYKVTKRGQDVTLRCDPISSHATLYWYQQALGQGPEFLTYFNYEAQPDKSGLPSDRFSAERPEGSISTLTIQRTEQRDSAMYRCAVQRGGEKLFFGSGTQLSVL.

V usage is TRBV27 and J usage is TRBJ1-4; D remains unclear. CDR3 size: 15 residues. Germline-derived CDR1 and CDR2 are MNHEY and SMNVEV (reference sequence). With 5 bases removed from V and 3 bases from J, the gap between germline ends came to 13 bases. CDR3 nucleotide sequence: TGTGCCAGCAGTCTCTTACAGAGCTCTAATGAAAAACTGTTTTTT. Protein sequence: CASSLLQSSNEKLFF.

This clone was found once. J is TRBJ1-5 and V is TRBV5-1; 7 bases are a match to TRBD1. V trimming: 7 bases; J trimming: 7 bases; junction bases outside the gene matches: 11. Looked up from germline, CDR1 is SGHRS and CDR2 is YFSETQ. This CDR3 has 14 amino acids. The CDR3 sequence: CASAWKGADQPQHF. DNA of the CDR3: TGCGCCAGCGCTTGGAAGGGGGCTGACCAGCCCCAGCATTTT.

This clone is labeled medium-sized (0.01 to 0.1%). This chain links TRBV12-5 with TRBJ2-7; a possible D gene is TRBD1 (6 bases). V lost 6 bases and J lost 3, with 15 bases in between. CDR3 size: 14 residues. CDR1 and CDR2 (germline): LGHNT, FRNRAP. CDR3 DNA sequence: TGTGCTAGTGGGCATCAGGGGCCACACTACGAGCAGTACTTC. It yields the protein CASGHQGPHYEQYF.